This T cell receptor (beta chain) stems from a study of blood T cell repertoires in COVID-19 (dated by TCRdb to 2020 to 2021). Regarding the study in general: Samples covering the acute and convalescent phases of COVID-19 were provided by collaborators in the United States, Italy and Spain. The prospective study material was composed of cDNA or gDNA derived from T cells, B-cell-depleted T cells, or PBMCs. Subjects who had been exposed to COVID-19, were actively infected with it, or had recovered from it provided the deeply sampled blood TCRbeta repertoires that made up the dataset. A freely available public database, intended as a resource for researchers studying the immune response to SARS-CoV-2, is where the repertoires were released. Samples came from the ongoing ImmuneRACE study (first 160 participants) plus 1,254 subjects from 6 global collaborators. The sample metadata nearly always contained a de-identified subject ID, COVID-19 status, age in years and sex. Where HLA class I and class II types were available, the types were taken from metadata supplied by the sample provider, not from assay-based typing. The paper as a whole reports these results and caveats: The quantity of clinical and demographic metadata differed by source and by participant and was supplied without curation.

Participants in the prospective study were enrolled through a virtual design, were aged about 18 to 100 years, and lived in roughly 24 United States geographic areas. Cohort assignment in the prospective study relied on participant-reported clinical history from a screening survey and a study questionnaire. In the prospective study, mobile phlebotomists collected whole blood, serum and a nasopharyngeal or oropharyngeal swab from each participant. Participants in the prospective study had the option to provide additional blood draws and questionnaires over an approximately two-month period. Before DNA extraction, blood samples from the prospective study were shipped at room temperature or frozen. Of note for this clone: It has no known antigen specificity. Base qualities are not provided; no much larger clone lies one nucleotide away.

Reading the germline V gene (reference sequence) gives CDR1 MNHEY and CDR2 SMNVEV. V is trimmed back by 5 bases and J by 7 bases, and the junction contains 16 bases that no gene match accounts for. The CDR3 runs 17 residues from the cysteine to the phenylalanine. Kept here is only the CDR3 DNA, which spans 51 bases and is read in frame from base 1. TCRbeta CDR3 regions were amplified from genomic DNA using the immunoSEQ Assay, a bias-controlled multiplex PCR. The paper's processing steps were these. Nucleated cell counts per sample were estimated from amplification of reference gene primers within the assay. To quantify the absolute abundance of each unique TCRbeta CDR3 rearrangement, sequence reads were collapsed and filtered. Productive Simpson clonality was computed per sample as the square root of Simpson's diversity index over productive rearrangements. In its TCRdb copy, this immuneACCESS table keeps in-frame sequences only and misses some clones. Where compared with another copy, unresolved V genes explain less than half of these, and the others have no known cause. V and J calls and clone size are as listed in that table; D and trimming were resolved from the DNA. The sample table holds around 230,000 clones, of which around 88% were seen once. The top ten hold 2.5% of the sample.

The chain is encoded by TRBV27 joined to TRBJ1-4, with 7 middle bases fitting TRBD1. What was sequenced was PBMCs or T cells enriched from blood (not recorded which). The receptor was derived from a woman aged 40 to 50 with acute COVID-19. The CDR3 in this case is CASSPRQGLVVSEKLFF. Read as DNA, the sequence is TGTGCCAGCAGTCCGCGACAGGGTCTTGTAGTCAGTGAAAAACTGTTTTTT.